This is a list of T cell receptor beta chains from one sample in a study of T cells in Graves' hyperthyroidism and ophthalmopathy. TCRdb used MiXCR to reprocess the multiplex PCR reads, holding one entry per CDR3 protein. This sample has 690,000 or so distinct CDR3 sequences, with over 15% found just once. The sample comprised blood. The receptor source for this set is a woman in her fifties or sixties with Graves' hyperthyroidism that later progressed to Graves' ophthalmopathy. The CDR3 runs from the conserved cysteine through the conserved F or W. D genes are given only for firm matches. Clone size is not always given. Where it is, it says once, few, many or a class for expanded clones.

v_call: TRBV9; j_call: TRBJ2-1; cdr3_length: 16; d_call: .; clone_size: few; cdr3_nt: TGTGCCAGCAGCGTAAGTTCTCAGGGTGTTGTTAATGAGCAGTTCTTC; cdr3_aa: CASSVSSQGVVNEQFF
v_call: TRBV2; j_call: TRBJ1-2; cdr3_length: 14; d_call: TRBD1; clone_size: many; cdr3_nt: TGTGCCAGCAGCACTAACAGGGGGGACTATGGCTACACCTTC; cdr3_aa: CASSTNRGDYGYTF
v_call: TRBV5-1; j_call: TRBJ1-2; cdr3_length: 17; d_call: TRBD1; clone_size: .; cdr3_nt: TGCGCCAGCAGCTTGGGACTTCCCGGGACAGAGAACTATGGCTACACCTTC; cdr3_aa: CASSLGLPGTENYGYTF
v_call: TRBV3-1; j_call: TRBJ1-1; cdr3_length: 13; d_call: TRBD1; clone_size: .; cdr3_nt: TGTGCCAGCTGCACAGGGGGTTGGACTGAAGCTTTCTTT; cdr3_aa: CASCTGGWTEAFF
v_call: TRBV9; j_call: TRBJ2-5; cdr3_length: 14; d_call: .; clone_size: few; cdr3_nt: TGTGCCAGCAGCGCGAGGACTACTCAAGAGACCCAGTACTTC; cdr3_aa: CASSARTTQETQYF
v_call: TRBV19; j_call: TRBJ1-3; cdr3_length: 16; d_call: TRBD1; clone_size: .; cdr3_nt: TGTGCCAGTAGTGTTCCGGGACAGGGTACTGGAAACACCATATATTTT; cdr3_aa: CASSVPGQGTGNTIYF
v_call: TRBV7-9; j_call: TRBJ1-2; cdr3_length: 14; d_call: .; clone_size: many; cdr3_nt: TGTGCCAGCAGCTGGTACGACCGCTTGCATGGCTACACCTTC; cdr3_aa: CASSWYDRLHGYTF
v_call: TRBV7-2; j_call: TRBJ2-5; cdr3_length: 14; d_call: .; clone_size: many; cdr3_nt: TGTGCCAGCAGCGTGAACATGGGGAAAGAGACCCAGTACTTC; cdr3_aa: CASSVNMGKETQYF
v_call: TRBV5-6; j_call: TRBJ2-1; cdr3_length: 15; d_call: .; clone_size: .; cdr3_nt: TGTGCCAGCAGCTCTTTGGGACCTTCCTACAATGAGCAGTTCTTC; cdr3_aa: CASSSLGPSYNEQFF
v_call: TRBV6-1; j_call: TRBJ1-2; cdr3_length: 11; d_call: .; clone_size: .; cdr3_nt: TGTGCCAGCAGTCCAGGGGTTGGCTACACCTTC; cdr3_aa: CASSPGVGYTF
v_call: TRBV7-9; j_call: TRBJ2-2; cdr3_length: 13; d_call: .; clone_size: few; cdr3_nt: TGTGCCAGCACCGCAGGGGTAACCGGGGAGCTGTTTTTT; cdr3_aa: CASTAGVTGELFF
v_call: TRBV7-6; j_call: TRBJ1-4; cdr3_length: 18; d_call: .; clone_size: .; cdr3_nt: TGTGCCAGCAGCCCGACCAGTGCATTGGTTAGCAACTCTGAAAAACTGTTTTTT; cdr3_aa: CASSPTSALVSNSEKLFF
v_call: TRBV5-1; j_call: TRBJ1-1; cdr3_length: 17; d_call: TRBD1; clone_size: few; cdr3_nt: TGCGCCAGCGGCAAAGTCCTTACAGGGGACCGAAACACTGAAGCTTTCTTT; cdr3_aa: CASGKVLTGDRNTEAFF
v_call: TRBV20-1; j_call: TRBJ1-5; cdr3_length: 15; d_call: TRBD1; clone_size: .; cdr3_nt: TGCAGTGCTACCAGGGACAGGGAAGGCTGGCAGCCCCAGCATTTT; cdr3_aa: CSATRDREGWQPQHF
v_call: TRBV20-1; j_call: TRBJ1-5; cdr3_length: 16; d_call: .; clone_size: .; cdr3_nt: TGCAGTGCTAGATCGAGCGGGGGCGCCGGCAATCAGCCCCAGCATTTT; cdr3_aa: CSARSSGGAGNQPQHF
v_call: TRBV7-8; j_call: TRBJ1-5; cdr3_length: 15; d_call: .; clone_size: few; cdr3_nt: TGTGCCAGCAGCTTAGCGGGAGGGTACAATCAGCCCCAGCATTTT; cdr3_aa: CASSLAGGYNQPQHF
v_call: TRBV6-1; j_call: TRBJ1-4; cdr3_length: 14; d_call: TRBD1; clone_size: few; cdr3_nt: TGTGCCAGCAGTATGACAGGGAGAGGAGAAAAACTGTTTTTT; cdr3_aa: CASSMTGRGEKLFF
v_call: TRBV12-3/TRBV12-4; j_call: TRBJ2-7; cdr3_length: 15; d_call: .; clone_size: .; cdr3_nt: TGTGCCAGCAGTTTAGCTCGGGGCTCGGCCTACGAGCAGTACTTC; cdr3_aa: CASSLARGSAYEQYF
v_call: TRBV7-2; j_call: TRBJ2-7; cdr3_length: 16; d_call: TRBD2; clone_size: few; cdr3_nt: TGTGCCAGCAGCTTAGAACGACTAGCGGTCCCCTACGAGCAGTACTTC; cdr3_aa: CASSLERLAVPYEQYF
v_call: TRBV27; j_call: TRBJ1-1; cdr3_length: 11; d_call: .; clone_size: few; cdr3_nt: TGTGCCAGCACCGCAGGGGCAGAAGCTTTCTTT; cdr3_aa: CASTAGAEAFF
v_call: TRBV20-1; j_call: TRBJ2-1; cdr3_length: 16; d_call: .; clone_size: few; cdr3_nt: TGCAGTGCTAGTGGTCCCGGTTGGGCTCCCCTAGGTGAGCAGTTCTTC; cdr3_aa: CSASGPGWAPLGEQFF
v_call: TRBV29-1; j_call: TRBJ1-1; cdr3_length: 16; d_call: .; clone_size: few; cdr3_nt: TGCAGCGTTGAAGATCGGCGGGAGGGAATGAACACTGAAGCTTTCTTT; cdr3_aa: CSVEDRREGMNTEAFF
v_call: TRBV12-3/TRBV12-4; j_call: TRBJ1-2; cdr3_length: 13; d_call: TRBD1; clone_size: few; cdr3_nt: TGTGCCAGCAGTCACGACAGGGAGGGTGGCTACACCTTC; cdr3_aa: CASSHDREGGYTF
v_call: TRBV27; j_call: TRBJ1-6; cdr3_length: 13; d_call: .; clone_size: .; cdr3_nt: TGTGCCAGCACATGGGACCGTGATTCACCCCTCCACTTT; cdr3_aa: CASTWDRDSPLHF